The source of this T cell receptor beta chain is a study of glioma-infiltrating T cells after dendritic cell vaccination. In the study overall: Patients received autologous tumor lysate-pulsed dendritic cell vaccination between about 2003 and 2012.

Described time point: after dendritic cell vaccination, including at tumor progression/relapse. Libraries were prepared by immunoSEQ multiplex PCR; TCRdb keeps only in-frame clonotypes and omits some of them. The data show 98,000 or so clones, approximately 80% seen once. Trimming removed 0 bases from V and 5 bases from J, with 10 bases in between. The CDR3 contains 14 residues. Germline loops: CDR1 LGHNA, CDR2 YNFKEQ. The sequences come from blood, collected after dendritic cell vaccination. The TCR originated in a human donor with glioblastoma. The rearrangement links TRBV4-2 to TRBJ2-5, with D possibly TRBD1 on 6 matching bases. The CDR3 DNA is TGTGCCAGCAGCCAAGATTCAAGGGGGGAGACCCAGTACTTC. This translates into CASSQDSRGETQYF.